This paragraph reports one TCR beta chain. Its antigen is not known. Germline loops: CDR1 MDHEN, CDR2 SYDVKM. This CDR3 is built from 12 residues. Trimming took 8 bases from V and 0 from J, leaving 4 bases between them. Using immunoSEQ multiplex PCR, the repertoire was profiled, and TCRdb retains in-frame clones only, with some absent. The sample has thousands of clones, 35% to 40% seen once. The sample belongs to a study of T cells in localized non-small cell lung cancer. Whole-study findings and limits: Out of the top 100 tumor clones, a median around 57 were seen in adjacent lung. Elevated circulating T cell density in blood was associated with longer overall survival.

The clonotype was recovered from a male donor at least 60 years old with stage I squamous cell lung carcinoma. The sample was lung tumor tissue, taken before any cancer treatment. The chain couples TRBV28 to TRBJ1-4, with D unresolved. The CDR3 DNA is TGTGCCAGCCGCCCAACTAATGAAAAACTGTTTTTT. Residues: CASRPTNEKLFF.